The 4 T cell receptor beta chains in this list originate from one sample, sequenced in a study of T cells in Graves' hyperthyroidism and ophthalmopathy. TCR beta CDR3 regions were amplified from RNA transcripts. The TCR CDR3 was amplified in a first-round RT-PCR using the HTBI primer set. MiXCR, applied by TCRdb to the multiplex PCR reads, yields one record per CDR3 protein. Here the sample spans 390,000 or so distinct CDR3 sequences, roughly 14% being singletons. The sample consisted of blood. The receptors stem from a man between 18 and 35 years old with Graves' ophthalmopathy.

This clonotype occurred many times. The chain employs TRBV12-3 or TRBV12-4 and TRBJ2-1, with TRBD1 matching over 7 bases. The length of the CDR3 is 15 residues. With 4 bases clipped from V and 5 bases from J, the junction kept 8 bases outside the gene matches. The CDR3 loop is CASSSLTGSNNEQFF. The CDR3 DNA reads TGTGCCAGCAGTTCTTTGACAGGGTCGAACAATGAGCAGTTCTTC.

Ten or more counts support this clonotype. The chain links TRBV10-2 to TRBJ2-1; 8 nucleotides line up with TRBD1. The V gene end was trimmed by 3 bases and the J gene end by 4 bases; junction bases not matched to a gene: 5. The CDR3 has 15 amino acids. Germline V lookup: CDR1 WSHSY, CDR2 SAAADI. In DNA, the CDR3 is TGCGCCAGCAGTGATCAGGGGGCTCGGTACAATGAGCAGTTCTTC. This gives the protein CASSDQGARYNEQFF.

This clonotype was seen ten or more times. V and J are TRBV29-1 and TRBJ1-1; no reliable D call. The CDR3 has 11 amino acids. Germline values: CDR1 SQVTM, CDR2 ANQGSEA. The germline V and J ends were trimmed by 5 bases and 1 base, with 5 bases remaining between them. CDR3 in amino acids: CSVRRNTEAFF. The CDR3 DNA reads TGCAGCGTTAGGAGGAACACTGAAGCTTTCTTT.

This clonotype was counted many times. The V call is TRBV28, the J call TRBJ2-7; a possible D gene is TRBD1 (6 bases). Germline V CDR1 and CDR2: MDHEN, SYDVKM. This CDR3 is 12 amino acids long. Trimming stripped 3 bases from V and 7 bases from J, with 10 bases between. This CDR3 is CASSFPRGEQYF. The DNA for the CDR3 is TGTGCCAGCAGTTTCCCAAGGGGGGAGCAGTACTTC.